This passage covers 32 T cell receptor beta chains from one sample sequenced in a study of cytomegalovirus exposure and HLA in healthy donors. Primers for the PCR totalled 60 Vbeta and 13 Jbeta. The repertoire was sequenced with immunoSEQ multiplex PCR; TCRdb's copy has only in-frame clones and lacks some. The repertoire holds roughly 120,000 clones, with 80% to 90% as singletons. Material for sequencing was PBMCs. All receptors derive from a woman between 25 and 40 years old in good health and CMV-seronegative.

The sample holds a few counts of this clone. The CDR3 sequence: CASRPDTDTQYF. The DNA for the CDR3 is TGTGCCAGCAGACCAGACACAGATACGCAGTATTTT. The rearrangement links TRBV2 to TRBJ2-3, with D uncertain. Trimming took off 6 bases at V and 2 bases at J, with 6 bases between the two ends. The CDR3 runs 12 residues. Germline V gene sequence: CDR1 SNHLY, CDR2 FYNNEI.

This chain joins TRBV19 and TRBJ2-2; TRBD1 is a possible D gene (6 bases). The V end was cut by 0 bases, the J end by 0 bases, with 11 bases between. CDR1 LNHDA and CDR2 SQIVND come from the germline V gene (reference sequence). CDR3 size: 17 residues. CDR3 residues: CASSIDLGQPNTGELFF. The CDR3 DNA reads TGTGCCAGTAGTATAGATCTAGGACAGCCGAACACCGGGGAGCTGTTTTTT.

This clone occurred once. The chain carries TRBV15 and TRBJ2-7, with 9 bases fitting TRBD1. The CDR3 length is 17 residues. Germline trimming cut 0 bases from V and 3 bases from J; bases unmatched to any gene: 9. The germline V gene has CDR1 LNHNV and CDR2 YYDKDF (reference sequence). The CDR3 DNA is TGTGCCACCAGCAGAGAACGGTCGGGACAGGGTTTCTACGAGCAGTACTTC. Protein product: CATSRERSGQGFYEQYF.

The V and J genes are TRBV27 and TRBJ2-1; 12 bases are a match to TRBD2. The trim removed 4 bases at V and 7 bases at J, leaving 5 bases unmatched. Per germline, CDR1 MNHEY and CDR2 SMNVEV (reference sequence). This CDR3 contains 15 residues. CDR3 in amino acids: CASSSPSGGANEQFF. The CDR3 nucleotides are TGTGCCAGCAGTTCGCCTAGCGGGGGGGCGAATGAGCAGTTCTTC.

This CDR3 reads CASSLDGGRTEAFF. In DNA, the CDR3 is TGCGCCAGCAGCTTGGACGGGGGGCGAACTGAAGCTTTCTTT. The V and J genes are TRBV5-1 and TRBJ1-1; a weak D match, TRBD1 (6 bases). The V and J ends lost 0 bases and 5 bases respectively, with 11 bases between them. The CDR3 runs 14 residues. Germline CDR1 and CDR2: SGHRS and YFSETQ.

V usage is TRBV4-3 and J usage is TRBJ2-7, with D uncertain. In germline, CDR1 is LGHNA, CDR2 YSLEER. CDR3 length equals 15 residues. Trimming pared 0 bases from V and 2 bases from J, leaving 11 bases between. CDR3: CASSQDRDAPYEQYF. For the CDR3, the DNA is TGCGCCAGCAGCCAAGATAGAGATGCCCCCTACGAGCAGTACTTC.

This rearrangement joins TRBV18 to TRBJ1-3; maybe TRBD1 (5 bases). Trimming removed 3 bases from V and 8 bases from J, with 20 bases in between. CDR1 is KGHSH, CDR2 LQKENI, per germline. The CDR3 covers 16 residues. CDR3: CASSPQGGQLSDTIYF. The DNA of the CDR3 is TGTGCCAGCTCACCTCAGGGAGGGCAGTTATCCGACACCATATATTTT.

This clone has just one count. The J gene is TRBJ1-4, the V gene TRBV6-6; 12 bases map to TRBD1. The V segment lost 5 bases and the J segment 8 bases; nucleotides outside the gene matches: 9. This CDR3 contains 16 residues. Germline V gives CDR1 MNHNY, CDR2 SVGAGI (reference sequence). The CDR3 DNA reads TGTGCCAGCAGTCATCCGGGACAGGGGGCTTGGGAAAAACTGTTTTTT. This gives the protein CASSHPGQGAWEKLFF.

This rearrangement joins TRBV15 to TRBJ2-1, with no clear D. The CDR3 is 14 amino acids. The V end was cut by 5 bases, the J end by 7 bases, with 15 bases between. Germline CDR1 and CDR2: LNHNV and YYDKDF (reference sequence). The CDR3, as DNA: TGTGCCACCAGCGTTAGCCGACTGGAAAATGAGCAGTTCTTC. Protein sequence: CATSVSRLENEQFF.

This clone was observed a single time. V and J are TRBV7-9 and TRBJ2-3, with TRBD2 identical over 11 bases. The CDR3 length is 19 residues. Germline trimming cut 3 bases from V and 0 bases from J; bases unmatched to any gene: 11. CDR1 and CDR2 (germline): SEHNR, FQNEAQ (reference sequence). This chain's CDR3 is CASSLPTTGLAVSTDTQYF. Written as DNA, the CDR3 is TGTGCCAGCAGCTTGCCCACGACGGGACTAGCGGTGAGCACAGATACGCAGTATTTT. The whole variable domain, filled in from reference TRBV7-9 and TRBJ2-3, reads DTGVSQNPRHKITKRGQNVTFRCDPISEHNRLYWYRQTLGQGPEFLTYFQNEAQLEKSRLLSDRFSAERPKGSFSTLEIQRTEQGDSAMYLCASSLPTTGLAVSTDTQYFGPGTRLTVL.

The V call is TRBV4-1, the J call TRBJ1-2, with 7 nucleotides matching TRBD1. The CDR3 covers 15 residues. CDR1 and CDR2 from the germline V gene are MGHRA and YSYEKL. Trimming cost V 1 base and J 0 bases; bases outside gene matches: 2. This CDR3 is CASSQGGTANYGYTF. CDR3 bases: TGCGCCAGCAGCCAAGGCGGGACAGCTAACTATGGCTACACCTTC.

The chain combines TRBV27 with TRBJ1-3; the D is unclear. The CDR3 covers 13 residues. V dropped 9 bases and J dropped 2 bases, with 11 bases sitting between them. Germline V CDR1 and CDR2: MNHEY, SMNVEV (reference sequence). The CDR3 loop is CARRPRAGNTIYF. CDR3 in DNA: TGTGCCAGACGGCCCCGGGCTGGAAACACCATATATTTT.

This chain joins TRBV5-1 and TRBJ1-6; TRBD1 matches at 8 bases. V shed 4 bases, J shed 8 bases, and the junction held 8 bases outside the gene matches. Looked up from germline, CDR1 is SGHRS and CDR2 is YFSETQ. This CDR3 is built from 15 residues. The DNA for the CDR3 is TGCGCCAGCAGCGCCACGACAGGGGTGGATTCACCCCTCCACTTT. Its protein is CASSATTGVDSPLHF.

This clone came up a few times. This sequence joins TRBV18 and TRBJ2-3; TRBD2 might be the D (5 bases). The CDR3 extends over 15 amino acids. The V and J ends lost 3 bases and 2 bases respectively, with 12 bases between them. The V gene's germline CDR1 is KGHSH and CDR2 LQKENI. The CDR3 loop is CASSPEVEVTDTQYF. DNA of the CDR3: TGTGCCAGCTCACCGGAAGTGGAGGTCACAGATACGCAGTATTTT.

The genes are TRBV6-1 and TRBJ1-1; D is unclear. CDR1 MNHNS and CDR2 SASEGT come from the germline V gene. V shed 3 bases and J shed 4 bases, with 12 bases lying between them. The length of the CDR3 is 14 residues. Written as DNA, the CDR3 is TGTGCCAGCAGTGATAGGAGGGAGAGCACTGAAGCTTTCTTT. This codes for CASSDRRESTEAFF.

The rearrangement uses TRBV4-1 and TRBJ1-3, with no clear D. From germline, CDR1 is MGHRA and CDR2 YSYEKL. The V end lost 3 bases, the J end lost 1 base, and 10 bases lay between the germline ends. This CDR3 is 15 amino acids long. CDR3 sequence: CASSQGVTSGNTIYF. The CDR3 region has the DNA TGCGCCAGCAGCCAGGGCGTAACATCTGGAAACACCATATATTTT.

This clone came up a few times. The genes are TRBV5-1 and TRBJ1-1; the D is unclear. Germline-derived CDR1 and CDR2 are SGHRS and YFSETQ. The CDR3 loop spans 13 amino acids. Trimming pared 1 base from V and 4 bases from J, leaving 8 bases between. The CDR3 spells CASSLWPGTEAFF. DNA of the CDR3: TGCGCCAGCAGCTTGTGGCCGGGCACTGAAGCTTTCTTT.

This clone has only one observation. The genes are TRBV7-3 and TRBJ2-1, with 7 bases fitting TRBD2. Unmatched junction bases numbered 3, after V lost 2 bases and J lost 2 bases. The CDR3 covers 15 residues. Per the germline V gene, CDR1 is SGHTA and CDR2 is FQGTGA. CDR3: CASSLRGRAYNEQFF. DNA for the CDR3: TGTGCCAGCAGCTTACGAGGGAGGGCCTACAATGAGCAGTTCTTC.

The rearrangement uses TRBV19 and TRBJ2-5, with a weak D call TRBD1 (6 bases). The CDR3 runs to 12 residues. V was cut by 10 bases and J by 5 bases, with 14 bases left in between. CDR1 and CDR2 (germline): LNHDA, SQIVND (reference sequence). In DNA, the CDR3 is TGTGCCACTCGGGACACCGGCGAGACCCAGTACTTC. This sequence encodes CATRDTGETQYF.

The chain employs TRBV6-4 and TRBJ2-1, with D tentatively TRBD1 (6 bases). Germline loops: CDR1 MRHNA, CDR2 SNTAGT. This CDR3 is built from 13 residues. V was cut by 4 bases and J by 6 bases, with 10 bases left in between. CDR3 region: CASSAGDSNEQFF. In nucleotides, the CDR3 is TGTGCCAGCAGTGCAGGGGATAGCAATGAGCAGTTCTTC.

V and J are TRBV12-5 and TRBJ1-1, with D hard to call. Germline assignment: CDR1 LGHNT and CDR2 FRNRAP. This CDR3 is built from 14 residues. Trimming pared 1 base from V and 1 base from J, leaving 7 bases between. CDR3 DNA sequence: TGTGCTAGTGGTTTGGGGCAGTCGAACACTGAAGCTTTCTTT. Its translation: CASGLGQSNTEAFF.

This clone was recorded a few times. V gene TRBV5-4 combines with J gene TRBJ2-3, with D possibly matching TRBD1 (6 bases). The V end lost 6 bases, the J end lost 3 bases, and 14 bases lay between the germline ends. Germline V gene sequence: CDR1 SGHNT, CDR2 YYREEE (reference sequence). The CDR3 length is 14 residues. CDR3 sequence (DNA): TGTGCCAGCACAGGGGCCGGCGGGACAGATACGCAGTATTTT. Protein sequence: CASTGAGGTDTQYF.

The sample holds one count of this clone. This chain joins TRBV10-3 and TRBJ1-6, with 8 bases fitting TRBD1. Trimming removed 6 bases from V and 8 bases from J; junction bases left unmatched: 12. The CDR3 runs to 16 residues. The germline V gene has CDR1 ENHRY and CDR2 SYGVKD. CDR3 loop: CAISQMRPGQDSPLHF. The CDR3 DNA is TGTGCCATCAGCCAAATGAGACCGGGACAGGATTCACCCCTCCACTTT.

The chain has TRBV6-1 and TRBJ2-7, with 9 bases identical to TRBD1. Trimming cost V 8 bases and J 4 bases; bases outside gene matches: 6. Germline-derived CDR1 and CDR2 are MNHNS and SASEGT. This CDR3 region has 13 residues. The DNA of the CDR3 is TGTGCCAGCCGACAGGGGGTTCTTTACGAGCAGTACTTC. Amino acid sequence: CASRQGVLYEQYF.

V gene TRBV29-1 combines with J gene TRBJ1-1, with D uncertain. Germline CDR1 and CDR2: SQVTM and ANQGSEA. The CDR3 length is 13 residues. V lost 3 bases and J lost 0, with 8 bases in between. The DNA for the CDR3 is TGCAGCGTTGAGAGGGTGATGAACACTGAAGCTTTCTTT. This gives the protein CSVERVMNTEAFF.

The rearrangement links TRBV5-4 to TRBJ2-3; 10 bases match TRBD2. With V trimmed by 2 bases and J by 8 bases, 11 bases remained unmatched. Germline CDR1 is SGHNT and CDR2 is YYREEE (reference sequence). The CDR3 has 16 amino acids. The CDR3 bases are TGTGCCAGCAGCTTCATAAGCGGGAGGGCCGCGGGTACGCAGTATTTT. Protein product: CASSFISGRAAGTQYF.

This sequence joins TRBV6-5 and TRBJ2-7, with D possibly being TRBD2 (5 bases). V lost 5 bases to trimming and J lost 2 bases, with 13 bases between them. Germline-derived CDR1 and CDR2 are MNHEY and SVGAGI. The CDR3 extends over 14 amino acids. CDR3 nucleotides: TGTGCCAGCAGTCCCCCCCGGGGAACCTACGAGCAGTACTTC. Translated: CASSPPRGTYEQYF.

The chain recombines TRBV10-3 with TRBJ2-2; 7 nucleotides line up with TRBD1. CDR1 and CDR2 from the germline V gene are ENHRY and SYGVKD. The J segment lost 4 bases and the V segment lost 0 bases, leaving 5 bases of the junction unmatched. This CDR3 has 16 residues. CDR3 nucleotide sequence: TGTGCCATCAGTGAGTCGGTTGGGACAGTCACCGGGGAGCTGTTTTTT. Translation gives CAISESVGTVTGELFF.

The chain is built from TRBV5-1 and TRBJ2-2; D possibly corresponds to TRBD2 (6 bases). This CDR3 is built from 14 residues. From germline, CDR1 is SGHRS and CDR2 YFSETQ. V lost 6 bases to trimming and J lost 6 bases, with 15 bases between them. The CDR3 loop reads CASTRGEVAGELFF. DNA of the CDR3: TGCGCCAGCACCCGTGGGGAGGTCGCCGGGGAGCTGTTTTTT. Drawing the rest from reference TRBV5-1 and TRBJ2-2, the complete variable domain is KAGVTQTPRYLIKTRGQQVTLSCSPISGHRSVSWYQQTPGQGLQFLFEYFSETQRNKGNFPGRFSGRQFSNSRSEMNVSTLELGDSALYLCASTRGEVAGELFFGEGSRLTVL.

There are a few counts of this clone. The rearrangement uses TRBV7-3 and TRBJ2-5; 12 bases map to TRBD2. The trim removed 1 base at V and 5 bases at J, leaving 5 bases unmatched. The CDR3 loop spans 16 amino acids. The germline gives CDR1 SGHTA, CDR2 FQGTGA. The CDR3, as DNA: TGTGCCAGCAGCTTAAATGCCGGGACTAGCGGGGAGACCCAGTACTTC. Encoded protein: CASSLNAGTSGETQYF.

The rearrangement uses TRBV4-1 and TRBJ2-2; 8 bases fit TRBD2. CDR1 is MGHRA, CDR2 YSYEKL, per germline. V lost 1 base to trimming and J lost 3 bases; unmatched junction nucleotides: 7. CDR3 length equals 17 residues. The chain's CDR3 is CASSQAPGTSYTGELFF. The CDR3 DNA reads TGCGCCAGCAGCCAAGCCCCCGGGACTAGTTACACCGGGGAGCTGTTTTTT.

J is TRBJ1-2 and V is TRBV11-2; TRBD1 matches 10 bases. V gave up 6 bases and J gave up 8 bases; unmatched junction bases: 12. Germline-derived CDR1 and CDR2 are SGHAT and FQNNGV. The CDR3 runs to 15 residues. The CDR3 spells CASRPPGQGKEGYTF. CDR3 in DNA: TGTGCCAGCAGGCCACCGGGACAGGGGAAAGAGGGCTACACCTTC. The complete variable domain, with remaining parts taken from reference TRBV11-2 and TRBJ1-2, reads EAGVAQSPRYKIIEKRQSVAFWCNPISGHATLYWYQQILGQGPKLLIQFQNNGVVDDSQLPKDRFSAERLKGVDSTLKIQPAKLEDSAVYLCASRPPGQGKEGYTFGSGTRLTVV.